The clone carrying this T cell receptor beta chain was seen only a few times. This sample was taken from a study of T cells in Graves' hyperthyroidism and ophthalmopathy. Per the germline V gene, CDR1 is SGHRS and CDR2 is YFSETQ. Trimming left V 0 bases short and J 0 bases short, with 10 bases between. The length of the CDR3 is 16 residues. RNA transcripts provided the source from which TCR beta CDR3 regions were amplified. HTBI primers drove first-round RT-PCR of the TCR CDR3. TCRdb ran MiXCR on the multiplex PCR reads and lists one entry per CDR3 protein. The table has under 400,000 distinct CDR3 sequences, roughly 14% seen once. The study excluded patients with uncontrolled infection, other autoimmune disease, pregnancy or lactation.

The sample comprised blood. This TCR was recovered from a woman aged 55-69 years with Graves' hyperthyroidism. The rearrangement links TRBV5-1 to TRBJ2-1; D unclear. Here the CDR3 DNA reads TGCGCCAGCAGCTTGGTTGATTTCAGCTCCTACAATGAGCAGTTCTTC. Protein: CASSLVDFSSYNEQFF.